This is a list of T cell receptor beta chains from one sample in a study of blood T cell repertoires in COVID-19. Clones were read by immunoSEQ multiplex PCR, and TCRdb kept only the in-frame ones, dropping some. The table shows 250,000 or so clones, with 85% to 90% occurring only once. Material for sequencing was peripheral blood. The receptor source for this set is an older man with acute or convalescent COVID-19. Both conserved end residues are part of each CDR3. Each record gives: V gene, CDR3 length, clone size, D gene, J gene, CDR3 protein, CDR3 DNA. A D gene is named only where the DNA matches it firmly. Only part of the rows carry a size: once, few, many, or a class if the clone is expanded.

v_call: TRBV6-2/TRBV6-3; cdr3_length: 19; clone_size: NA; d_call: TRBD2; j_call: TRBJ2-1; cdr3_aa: CASSYRGLAGGRSYNEQFF; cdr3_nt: TGTGCCAGCAGTTACCGGGGACTAGCGGGGGGGCGGTCCTACAATGAGCAGTTCTTC
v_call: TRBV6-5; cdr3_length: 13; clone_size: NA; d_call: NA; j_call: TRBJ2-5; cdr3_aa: CASSTEHQATQYF; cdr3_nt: TGTGCCAGCAGTACAGAACACCAAGCCACCCAGTACTTC
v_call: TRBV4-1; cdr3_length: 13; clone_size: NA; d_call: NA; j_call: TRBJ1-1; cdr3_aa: CASSQATISFAFF; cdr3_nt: TGCGCCAGCAGCCAGGCTACTATCTCCTTTGCTTTCTTT
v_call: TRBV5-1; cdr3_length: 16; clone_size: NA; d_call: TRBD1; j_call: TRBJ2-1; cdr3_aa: CASSPRTGGAYNEQFF; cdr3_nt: TGCGCCAGCAGCCCTCGGACAGGGGGCGCGTACAATGAGCAGTTCTTC
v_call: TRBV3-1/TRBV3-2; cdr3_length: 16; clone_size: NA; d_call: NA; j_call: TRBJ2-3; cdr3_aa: CASSQDSGVVADTQYF; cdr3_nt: TGTGCCAGCAGCCAAGATTCCGGGGTAGTAGCAGATACGCAGTATTTT
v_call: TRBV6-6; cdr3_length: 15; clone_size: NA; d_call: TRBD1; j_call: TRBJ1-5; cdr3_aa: CASSYKGQTNQPQHF; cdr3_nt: TGTGCCAGCAGTTACAAGGGACAGACCAATCAGCCCCAGCATTTT
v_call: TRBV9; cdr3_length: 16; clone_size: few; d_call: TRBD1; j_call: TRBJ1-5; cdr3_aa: CASVGQAYGYNQPQHF; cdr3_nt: TGTGCCAGCGTTGGACAGGCCTATGGGTACAATCAGCCCCAGCATTTT
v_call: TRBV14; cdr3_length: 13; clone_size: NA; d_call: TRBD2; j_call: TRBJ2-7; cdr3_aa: CASISGISYEQYF; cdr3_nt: TGTGCCAGCATCAGCGGGATCTCCTACGAGCAGTACTTC
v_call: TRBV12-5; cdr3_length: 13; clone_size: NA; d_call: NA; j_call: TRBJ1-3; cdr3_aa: CASGSGLGDTIYF; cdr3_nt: TGTGCTAGTGGTTCCGGCCTTGGAGACACCATATATTTT
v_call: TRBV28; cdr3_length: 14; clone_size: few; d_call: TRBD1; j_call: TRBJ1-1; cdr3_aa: CASSFSDRGAEAFF; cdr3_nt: TGTGCCAGCAGTTTTAGTGACAGGGGGGCTGAAGCTTTCTTT
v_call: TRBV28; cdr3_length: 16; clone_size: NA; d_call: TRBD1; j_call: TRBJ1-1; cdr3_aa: CASSPGQGVLNTEAFF; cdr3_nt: TGTGCCAGCAGTCCGGGACAGGGGGTTTTGAACACTGAAGCTTTCTTT
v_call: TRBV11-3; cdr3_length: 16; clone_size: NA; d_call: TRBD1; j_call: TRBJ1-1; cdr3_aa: CASSNVPGQGGTEAFF; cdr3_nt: TGTGCCAGCAGCAATGTACCGGGACAGGGGGGAACTGAAGCTTTCTTT
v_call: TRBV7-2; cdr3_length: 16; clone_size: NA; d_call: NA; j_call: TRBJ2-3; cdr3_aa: CASSLGPLDFTDTQYF; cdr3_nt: TGTGCCAGCAGCTTAGGGCCCCTCGACTTCACAGATACGCAGTATTTT
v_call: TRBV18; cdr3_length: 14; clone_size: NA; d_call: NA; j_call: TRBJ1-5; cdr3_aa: CASSPQGVGQPQHF; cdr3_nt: TGTGCCAGCTCACCACAGGGGGTTGGGCAGCCCCAGCATTTT
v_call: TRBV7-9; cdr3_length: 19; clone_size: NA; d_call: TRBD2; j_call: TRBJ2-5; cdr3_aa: CASSLAAILSGAVQETQYF; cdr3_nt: TGTGCCAGCAGCTTAGCGGCAATCCTAAGCGGGGCTGTTCAAGAGACCCAGTACTTC
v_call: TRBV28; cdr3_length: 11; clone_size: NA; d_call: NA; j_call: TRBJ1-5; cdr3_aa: CASRAGETQHF; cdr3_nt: TGTGCCAGCAGAGCGGGTGAGACCCAGCATTTT
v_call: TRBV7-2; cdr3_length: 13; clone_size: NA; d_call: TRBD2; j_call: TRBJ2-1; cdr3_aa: CASNLAGVNEQFF; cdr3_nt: TGTGCCAGCAACCTAGCGGGAGTCAATGAGCAGTTCTTC
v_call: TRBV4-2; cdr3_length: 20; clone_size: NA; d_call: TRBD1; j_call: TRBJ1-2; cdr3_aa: CASSQDLNAGQGNANYGYTF; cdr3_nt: TGTGCCAGCAGCCAAGATTTAAACGCGGGACAGGGCAATGCTAACTATGGCTACACCTTC
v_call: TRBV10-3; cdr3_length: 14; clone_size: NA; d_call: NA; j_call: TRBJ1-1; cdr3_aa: CAISESWGHTEAFF; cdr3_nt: TGTGCCATCAGTGAGTCGTGGGGGCACACTGAAGCTTTCTTT
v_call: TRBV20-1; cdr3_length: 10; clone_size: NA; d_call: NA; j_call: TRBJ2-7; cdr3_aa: CSPGGYEQYF; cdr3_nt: TGCAGCCCTGGAGGATACGAGCAGTACTTC
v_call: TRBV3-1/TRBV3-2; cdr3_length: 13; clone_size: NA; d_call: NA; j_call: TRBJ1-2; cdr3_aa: CASSPRSLDGYTF; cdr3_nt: TGTGCCAGCAGCCCGCGTTCCCTAGATGGCTACACCTTC
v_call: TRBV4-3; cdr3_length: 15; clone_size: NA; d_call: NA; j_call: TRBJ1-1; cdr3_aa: CASSQDGVGSTEAFF; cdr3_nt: TGCGCCAGCAGCCAAGATGGGGTGGGGAGCACTGAAGCTTTCTTT
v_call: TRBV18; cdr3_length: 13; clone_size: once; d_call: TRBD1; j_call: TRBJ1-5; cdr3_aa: CASSPGQNQPQHF; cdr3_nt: TGTGCCAGCTCACCGGGACAGAATCAGCCCCAGCATTTT
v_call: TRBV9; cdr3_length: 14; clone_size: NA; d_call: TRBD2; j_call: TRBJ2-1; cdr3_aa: CASSELTSGGEQFF; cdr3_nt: TGTGCCAGCAGCGAACTGACTAGCGGGGGAGAGCAGTTCTTC
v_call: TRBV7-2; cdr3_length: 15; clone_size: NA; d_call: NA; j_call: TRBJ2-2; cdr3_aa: CASSLTLVGTGELFF; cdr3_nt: TGTGCCAGCAGCTTAACACTAGTAGGCACCGGGGAGCTGTTTTTT
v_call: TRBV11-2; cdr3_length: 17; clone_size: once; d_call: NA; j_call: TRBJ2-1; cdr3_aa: CASSFVPSSSSYNEQFF; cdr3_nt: TGTGCCAGCAGCTTCGTCCCTAGCTCGAGCTCCTACAATGAGCAGTTCTTC
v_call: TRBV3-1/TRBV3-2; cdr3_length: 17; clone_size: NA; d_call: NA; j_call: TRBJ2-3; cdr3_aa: CASSQERWRSGTDTQYF; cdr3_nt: TGTGCCAGCAGCCAAGAAAGGTGGAGGAGCGGCACAGATACGCAGTATTTT
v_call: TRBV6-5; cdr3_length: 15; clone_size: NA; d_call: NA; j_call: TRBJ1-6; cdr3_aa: CASSRQGPRNSPLHF; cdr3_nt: TGTGCCAGCAGTCGTCAGGGGCCGAGGAATTCACCCCTCCACTTT